This is a list of T cell receptor beta chains from one sample in a study of glioma-infiltrating T cells after dendritic cell vaccination. The method was immunoSEQ multiplex PCR; TCRdb's version includes in-frame clones alone and lacks a portion of them. There are over 80,000 clones in the sample; 75% to 85% occur only once, and over 2% lies in the top ten. The sample in question was blood, obtained after dendritic cell vaccination. These receptors all come from a human donor with glioblastoma. The CDR3 runs from the conserved cysteine through the conserved F or W. The D gene is left open where the match is weak. Size tells how often a clone was seen (once, few, many) or the class of an expanded clone, and some rows leave it out.

CDR3 length	D gene	J gene	clone size	V gene	CDR3 DNA	CDR3 protein
18	TRBD1	TRBJ1-2	few	TRBV27	TGTGCCAGCAGTTTATCGACAGGGGGGGCGGGGAATAACTATGGCTACACCTTC	CASSLSTGGAGNNYGYTF
15	TRBD1	TRBJ1-2	once	TRBV19	TGTGCCAGTAGTATCCAGGGGGCGCGGGTCTATGGCTACACCTTC	CASSIQGARVYGYTF
15	.	TRBJ2-7	.	TRBV6-1	TGTGCCAGCAGTGGCAAACAGGTTGGGTCCTACGAGCAGTACTTC	CASSGKQVGSYEQYF
15	.	TRBJ1-4	once	TRBV6-5	TGTGCCAGCAGTTACTCGAGGCAGTCTGGAGAAAAACTGTTTTTT	CASSYSRQSGEKLFF
13	.	TRBJ1-5	few	TRBV6-6	TGTGCCAGCAGCGCAGGGTTCAGCCAGCCCCAGCATTTT	CASSAGFSQPQHF
14	TRBD1	TRBJ1-4	.	TRBV6-6	TGTGCCAGCAGCCAAGGGGGCTCACGTGAAAAACTGTTTTTT	CASSQGGSREKLFF
16	TRBD1	TRBJ1-1	.	TRBV19	TGTGCCAGTAGTCCACGGACAGGGGCAATGAACACTGAAGCTTTCTTT	CASSPRTGAMNTEAFF
12	TRBD1	TRBJ2-5	few	TRBV7-9	TGTGCCAGCAGCTCCCATCCGGGACAGCGGTACTTC	CASSSHPGQRYF
14	.	TRBJ1-5	.	TRBV18	TGTGCCAGCTCAAGGTGGACAGAAGATCAGCCCCAGCATTTT	CASSRWTEDQPQHF
14	.	TRBJ2-2	.	TRBV6-5	TGTGCCAGCAGCCCCGGGGTAAACACCGGGGAGCTGTTTTTT	CASSPGVNTGELFF
11	.	TRBJ2-1	.	TRBV5-8	TGTGCCAGCAGATCTACAGGGGAGCAGTTCTTC	CASRSTGEQFF
15	.	TRBJ1-5	.	TRBV29-1	TGCAGCGTCGCGGCCTCACAGGGCCTCAATCAGCCCCAGCATTTT	CSVAASQGLNQPQHF
15	TRBD2	TRBJ2-1	few	TRBV9	TGTGCCAGCAGCGCTTATCTAGCGGGAGGGAATGAGCAGTTCTTC	CASSAYLAGGNEQFF
14	TRBD1	TRBJ2-3	.	TRBV15	TGTGCCACCAGCAAGGACAGGGTCGGGGATACGCAGTATTTT	CATSKDRVGDTQYF
15	TRBD1	TRBJ1-2	few	TRBV6-5	TGTGCCAGCAGTTACTCTCAGGGGGCTTGGTATGGCTACACCTTC	CASSYSQGAWYGYTF
15	TRBD1	TRBJ2-7	.	TRBV5-1	TGCGCCAGCAGCCGCCTCGGGCAGGGGGCAGACGAGCAGTACTTC	CASSRLGQGADEQYF